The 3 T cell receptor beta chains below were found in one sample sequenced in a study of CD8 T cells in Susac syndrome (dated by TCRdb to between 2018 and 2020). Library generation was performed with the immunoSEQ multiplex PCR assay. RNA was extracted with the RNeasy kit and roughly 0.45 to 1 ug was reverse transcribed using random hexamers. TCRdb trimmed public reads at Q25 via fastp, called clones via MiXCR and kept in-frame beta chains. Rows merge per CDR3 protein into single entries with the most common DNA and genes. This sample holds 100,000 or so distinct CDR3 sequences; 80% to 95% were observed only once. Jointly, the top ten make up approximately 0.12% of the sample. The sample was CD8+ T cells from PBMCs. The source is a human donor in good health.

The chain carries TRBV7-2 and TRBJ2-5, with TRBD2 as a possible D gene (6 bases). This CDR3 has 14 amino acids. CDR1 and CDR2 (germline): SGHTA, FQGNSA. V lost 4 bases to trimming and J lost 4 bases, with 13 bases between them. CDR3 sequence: CASSSGDSGETQYF. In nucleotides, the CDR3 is TGTGCCAGCAGCTCTGGTGATAGCGGAGAGACCCAGTACTTC.

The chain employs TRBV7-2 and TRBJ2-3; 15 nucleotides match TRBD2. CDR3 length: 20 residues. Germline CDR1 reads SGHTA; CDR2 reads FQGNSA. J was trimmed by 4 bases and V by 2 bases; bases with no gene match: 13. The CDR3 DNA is TGTGCCAGCAGCTTATCGGTAGGACTAGCGGGAGGGCCACGCGCAGATACGCAGTATTTT. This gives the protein CASSLSVGLAGGPRADTQYF.

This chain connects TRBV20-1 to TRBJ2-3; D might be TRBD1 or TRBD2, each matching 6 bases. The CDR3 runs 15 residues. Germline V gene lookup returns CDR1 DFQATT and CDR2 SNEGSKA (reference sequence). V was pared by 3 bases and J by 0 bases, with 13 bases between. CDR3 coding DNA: TGCAGTGCTAGTCCACGGGGGCGGAGCACAGATACGCAGTATTTT. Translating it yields CSASPRGRSTDTQYF.